This passage covers 9 T cell receptor beta chains from one sample sequenced in a study of shared clonotypes between healthy human individuals. Method: immunoSEQ multiplex PCR; TCRdb's copy keeps in-frame clones and lacks some. The table shows fewer than 3 million clones, with around 90% occurring only once. The sequenced sample consisted of naive CD4+ T cells from PBMCs. Specified subset: CD45RA+ positively selected. These receptor sequences come from a man aged 18-30 years in good health. Some clones in this sample may be carry-over from other donors' samples.

The CDR3 nucleotides read TGTGCCTGGAGTGGACCGGCTAAGGAGACCCAGTACTTC. It specifies CAWSGPAKETQYF. The V call is TRBV30, the J call TRBJ2-5, with no clear D. The V and J ends lost 1 base and 5 bases respectively, with 11 bases between them. CDR3 size: 13 residues. From germline, CDR1 is GTSNPN and CDR2 SVGIG (reference sequence).

The rearrangement uses TRBV30 and TRBJ2-4; D tentatively reads TRBD1 or TRBD2 (6 bases each). The V end lost 0 bases, the J end lost 7 bases, and 13 bases lay between the germline ends. CDR1 and CDR2 from the germline V gene are GTSNPN and SVGIG (reference sequence). This CDR3 has 14 amino acids. The CDR3 protein is CAWSVDQGRNIQYF. CDR3 DNA: TGTGCCTGGAGTGTAGATCAGGGGAGGAACATTCAGTACTTC.

This chain uses TRBV14 with TRBJ2-6; TRBD2 might be the D (6 bases). The V and J ends lost 2 bases and 4 bases respectively, with 12 bases between them. The length of the CDR3 is 16 residues. Germline CDR1 is SGHDN and CDR2 is FVKESK. CDR3 protein: CASSQPGERGANVLTF. The CDR3 DNA is TGTGCCAGCAGCCAACCGGGAGAGAGGGGGGCCAACGTCCTGACTTTC.

The chain recombines TRBV5-1 with TRBJ2-7; 7 nucleotides line up with TRBD2. Germline CDR1 and CDR2: SGHRS and YFSETQ. The CDR3 loop spans 14 amino acids. The V segment lost 4 bases and the J segment 6 bases; nucleotides outside the gene matches: 10. The CDR3 DNA sequence: TGCGCCAGCAGCAGATATGGGGAGGGAGGCGAGCAGTACTTC. Amino acid sequence: CASSRYGEGGEQYF.

This chain connects TRBV11-2 to TRBJ2-7, with 11 bases aligning to TRBD2. The CDR3 runs 13 residues. CDR1 and CDR2 (germline): SGHAT, FQNNGV. V was pared by 6 bases and J by 6 bases, with 4 bases of the junction left unmatched. The CDR3 bases are TGTGCCAGCAGGGGACTAGCGGCCTTCGAGCAGTACTTC. Translating gives CASRGLAAFEQYF.

The CDR3, as DNA: TGTGCCAGCAGCTTAAGGACCCCCCCCAATCAGCCCCAGCATTTT. Its protein product is CASSLRTPPNQPQHF. The chain carries TRBV7-9 and TRBJ1-5; the D is unclear. This CDR3 contains 15 residues. CDR1 and CDR2 from the germline V gene are SEHNR and FQNEAQ (reference sequence). V was pared by 2 bases and J by 3 bases, with 11 bases between.

J is TRBJ2-5 and V is TRBV28, with D possibly being TRBD2 (6 bases). CDR1 is MDHEN and CDR2 is SYDVKM in the germline V gene. CDR3 size: 18 residues. V was cut by 3 bases and J by 4 bases, with 24 bases left in between. The CDR3 DNA follows: TGTGCCAGCAGTTTCCATCACTCTTATAGCGGACCCAGAGAGACCCAGTACTTC. Amino acids: CASSFHHSYSGPRETQYF.

The chain carries TRBV6-6 and TRBJ1-2; 8 bases map to TRBD1. The CDR3 sequence is 14 residues long. The V segment lost 2 bases and the J segment 6 bases; nucleotides outside the gene matches: 5. Germline V gene data show CDR1 as MNHNY and CDR2 as SVGAGI (reference sequence). The CDR3 sequence is CASSYETGVDGYTF. The CDR3 nucleotides read TGTGCCAGCAGTTACGAGACAGGGGTTGATGGCTACACCTTC.

The J gene is TRBJ2-1, the V gene TRBV2; the match to TRBD1 covers 7 bases. The CDR3 is 14 residues long. With 8 bases clipped from V and 6 bases from J, the junction kept 10 bases outside the gene matches. Germline lookup yields CDR1 SNHLY and CDR2 FYNNEI. DNA of the CDR3: TGTGCCAGCTGTAGACAGGGACCCTCCAATGAGCAGTTCTTC. It encodes CASCRQGPSNEQFF.